The rows below give T cell receptor beta chains drawn from one sample of a study of T cells in tumors after PD-1 blockade. Repertoires were generated with immunoSEQ multiplex PCR, while TCRdb's copy carries only in-frame clones and drops some. In the table there are fewer than 35,000 clones, more than 70% of which are singletons. Sequences were derived from PBMCs, sampled before anti-PD-1 treatment. These receptors were obtained from a human donor with basal cell carcinoma. Each CDR3 is given with its conserved first and last residue. The D gene is left open where the match is weak. Only some rows state a clone size, as once, few, many or a class for expanded clones.

D | J | size | V | DNA | CDR3
. | TRBJ1-5 | . | TRBV7-2 | TGTGCCAGCAGCCCCGGGGGCGGGGGCGGGAATCAGCCCCAGCATTTT | CASSPGGGGGNQPQHF
TRBD2 | TRBJ2-3 | . | TRBV7-3 | TGTGCCAGCAACGAACGGACTAGCGGGGGGATTAGCACAGATACGCAGTATTTT | CASNERTSGGISTDTQYF
. | TRBJ2-5 | . | TRBV9 | TGTGTCAGCAGCGTATCTGGACAGGAGGGACAAGAGACCCAGTACTTC | CVSSVSGQEGQETQYF
. | TRBJ2-4 | few | TRBV19 | TGTGCCAGTAGTATAGGGGAAGGGGGGAACATTCAGTACTTC | CASSIGEGGNIQYF
TRBD2 | TRBJ2-3 | few | TRBV10-3 | TGTGCCATCAGGGGGGGGACTAGCGGCACAGATACGCAGTATTTT | CAIRGGTSGTDTQYF
. | TRBJ1-1 | . | TRBV9 | TGTGCCAGCAGCGTAGAGACGGACACTGAAGCTTTCTTT | CASSVETDTEAFF
. | TRBJ2-7 | . | TRBV7-3 | TGTGCCAGCAGCTCCCCCGGGAATTACTACGAGCAGTACTTC | CASSSPGNYYEQYF
TRBD1 | TRBJ1-1 | . | TRBV19 | TGTGCCAGTATCCCCCAACCCGGACAGGGGGCGACTGAAGCTTTCTTT | CASIPQPGQGATEAFF
. | TRBJ2-1 | . | TRBV29-1 | TGCAGCGTCGCCCCATCTACCAGCCCTTCCTACAATGAGCAGTTCTTC | CSVAPSTSPSYNEQFF
. | TRBJ2-7 | few | TRBV6-4 | TGTGCCAGCGGGGGGGGGCAGAGTACCTACGAGCAGTACTTC | CASGGGQSTYEQYF
. | TRBJ1-1 | . | TRBV18 | TGTGCCAGCTCACCATCGGACAGACAAGCTTTCTTT | CASSPSDRQAFF
. | TRBJ2-2 | . | TRBV24-1 | TGTGCCACCAGTGATCGGACATCCTCGAACACCGGGGAGCTGTTTTTT | CATSDRTSSNTGELFF
. | TRBJ2-7 | . | TRBV19 | TGTGCCAGTAGTCATCCTTTGCAGAACGAGCAGTACTTC | CASSHPLQNEQYF
. | TRBJ1-5 | . | TRBV28 | TGTGCCAGCAGTTTCGTACGGTTGGGGCAGCCCCAGCATTTT | CASSFVRLGQPQHF
. | TRBJ1-4 | . | TRBV11-3 | TGTGCCAGCAGCTTCAATTCCGTTCAGGGGAATGAAAAACTGTTTTTT | CASSFNSVQGNEKLFF
. | TRBJ2-1 | . | TRBV3-1/TRBV3-2 | TGTGCCAGCTCCCCAAGTAGCGTTAGGAATGAGCAGTTCTTC | CASSPSSVRNEQFF
. | TRBJ2-7 | . | TRBV19 | TGTGCCAGTAGTATAGCCCGGACGCAACCCTACGAGCAGTACTTC | CASSIARTQPYEQYF
TRBD1 | TRBJ1-5 | . | TRBV6-5 | TGTGCCAGCAGTTACTCGAGGCAGGGGGGTCAGCCCCAGCATTTT | CASSYSRQGGQPQHF